This T cell receptor beta chain was obtained from a study of cytomegalovirus exposure and HLA in healthy donors. Study context: Both the roughly 120 validation repertoires and the roughly 700 first-cohort repertoires used the same platform, as reported by a later analysis.

Notes on this clone: Its antigen remains unidentified.

Regarding the study as a whole: Altogether, some 160 TCR beta chains were recorded as cytomegalovirus-associated. In the 120 validation repertoires, around 95% of cluster scores exceeded 0, per a later analysis.

In germline, CDR1 is SGHNT, CDR2 YYREEE (reference sequence). CDR3 size: 13 residues. V shed 0 bases, J shed 5 bases, and the junction held 1 base outside the gene matches. Using immunoSEQ multiplex PCR, the repertoire was profiled, and TCRdb retains in-frame clones only, with some absent. The profile shows 300,000 to 450,000 clones, 75% to 90% of them singletons. The donors were in the approximately 120-subject validation cohort, distinct from the roughly 600-subject first cohort. Sequencing used PBMCs. The receptor's source is a woman aged 18-29 years in good health and CMV-seronegative. The chain carries TRBV5-4 and TRBJ2-7; 8 bases align to TRBD1. The CDR3 here is CASSLAGGNEQYF. The CDR3 coding sequence is TGTGCCAGCAGCTTGGCAGGGGGCAACGAGCAGTACTTC. The full variable domain, rest sourced from reference TRBV5-4 and TRBJ2-7, is ETGVTQSPTHLIKTRGQQVTLRCSSQSGHNTVSWYQQALGQGPQFIFQYYREEENGRGNFPPRFSGLQFPNYSSELNVNALELDDSALYLCASSLAGGNEQYFGPGTRLTVT.